The entry that follows covers one TCR beta chain sequence. As yet, its antigen is unknown. These data come from a study of identical twins. The study's findings and limits: Abundant beta clonotypes from cord blood bore fewer insertions; memory repertoires lacked this pattern. Models came in too low on out-of-frame TCR alpha sharing in monozygotic twins. Those out-of-frame alpha sequences shared by twins showed an excess of low generation probability. Weaker excess sharing between twins was seen in beta out-of-frame sequences.

TCRdb reprocessed the 5' RACE reads with MiXCR, giving one entry per CDR3 protein. The data contain over 250,000 distinct CDR3 sequences, nearly 9.5% of them singletons. Germline V gene data show CDR1 as DFQATT and CDR2 as SNEGSKA (reference sequence). The J segment lost 4 bases and the V segment lost 0 bases, leaving 17 bases of the junction unmatched. The CDR3 sequence is 19 residues long. The same data also contributed to another study, on yellow fever vaccine responses in identical twins.

This TCR was sampled from a young woman in good health. What was sequenced was CD8+ T cells sorted from blood. This chain links TRBV20-1 with TRBJ2-2; 7 nucleotides align to TRBD2. The CDR3 protein is CSARDVSGGGSKGTGELFF. CDR3 coding DNA: TGCAGTGCTAGAGATGTTTCGGGAGGTGGGAGTAAGGGCACCGGGGAGCTGTTTTTT.